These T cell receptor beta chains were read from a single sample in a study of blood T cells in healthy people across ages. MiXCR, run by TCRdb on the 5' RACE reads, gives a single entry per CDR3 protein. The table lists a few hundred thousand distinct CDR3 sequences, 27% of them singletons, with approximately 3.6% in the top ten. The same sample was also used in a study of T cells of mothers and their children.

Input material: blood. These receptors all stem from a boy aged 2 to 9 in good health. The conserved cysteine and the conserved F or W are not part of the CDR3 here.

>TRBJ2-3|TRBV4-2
ASSSQRGSTDTQY
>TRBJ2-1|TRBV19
ASSRTSGDYNEQF
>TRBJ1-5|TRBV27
ASSLNRGGNQPQH
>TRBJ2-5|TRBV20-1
SASRKETQY
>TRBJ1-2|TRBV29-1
SARTGEYGYT
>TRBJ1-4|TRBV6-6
ASGLTSLDEKLF
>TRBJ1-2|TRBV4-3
ASSQDPDRPRRYT
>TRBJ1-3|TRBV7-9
ASSQWDRERSGNTIY
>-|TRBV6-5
ASSMGQGAYNEQF
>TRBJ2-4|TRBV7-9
AYLVKNIQY
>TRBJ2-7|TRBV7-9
ASSFEGLGYEQY
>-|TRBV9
ASSVDPLGSGRAEQF
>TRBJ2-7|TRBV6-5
ASRGTGSYEQY
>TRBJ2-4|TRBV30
AWSGLGINIQY